One sample yielded the 29 T cell receptor beta chains listed below, sequenced in a study of post-analysis software for immune sequencing data (dated by TCRdb to 2015 to 2017). General study outcomes and caveats: Patients showed significantly higher frequencies than controls for several TRBV segments, among them TRBV5-6, TRBV5-1 and TRBV20-1.

Preparation of the library involved PCR. This sample was sequenced with an Illumina HiSeq 2500. Unique molecular identifiers were incorporated into TCR beta cDNA libraries to reduce PCR and sequencing biases. TCRdb passed the public sequencing reads through fastp at Q25 and MiXCR, retaining productive beta sequences. CDR3 protein duplicates are merged, each entry listing the most common genes and DNA. The sample data list fewer than 900,000 distinct CDR3 sequences, and 40% to 55% of these were observed just once. Roughly 4.4% of the sample lies in the top ten. Their specific antigens are unknown. The material sequenced was blood. Every receptor here comes from a girl aged 10-17 years with multiple sclerosis.

This clonotype was seen a few times. This chain connects TRBV19 to TRBJ2-3; no firm D call. The CDR3 extends over 12 amino acids. From germline, CDR1 is LNHDA and CDR2 SQIVND (reference sequence). Between the trimmed V and J ends, which lost 3 bases and 6 bases, there was a span of 7 bases. CDR3 residues: CASSMIRDTQYF. The DNA of the CDR3 is TGTGCCAGTAGTATGATCCGGGATACGCAGTATTTT.

The chain recombines TRBV20-1 with TRBJ2-1; TRBD1 matches 10 bases. The trim removed 4 bases at V and 4 bases at J, leaving 4 bases unmatched. CDR3 size: 14 residues. Germline lookup yields CDR1 DFQATT and CDR2 SNEGSKA (reference sequence). Written as DNA, the CDR3 is TGCAGTGCTACGGGACAGGGGTCTTACAATGAGCAGTTCTTC. Translating it yields CSATGQGSYNEQFF.

The chain combines TRBV5-1 with TRBJ2-4; TRBD1 matches 11 bases. The DNA end is more similar to TRBJ2-7, so the J call may be wrong. Germline-derived CDR1 and CDR2 are SGHRS and YFSETQ. The CDR3 has 15 residues. The CDR3 sequence: CASSSDRGRFDEQYF. CDR3 bases: TGCGCCAGCAGCTCGGACAGGGGGCGTTTCGACGAGCAGTACTTC.

In this sample, this clonotype turned up once. This rearrangement joins TRBV5-6 to TRBJ1-1, with 10 bases matching TRBD1. The germline V gene encodes CDR1 SGHDT and CDR2 YYEEEE. V lost 4 bases, J lost 3 bases, and 12 bases stayed unmatched. The CDR3 covers 17 residues. The CDR3 here is CASSAPDRGPLDTEAFF. In DNA form, the CDR3 reads TGTGCCAGCAGCGCGCCTGACAGGGGGCCCTTAGACACTGAAGCTTTCTTT.

This clonotype was picked up a small number of times. The V gene is TRBV7-8, the J gene TRBJ2-3, with D tentatively TRBD1 (5 bases). CDR3 length: 14 amino acids. CDR1 and CDR2 from the germline V gene are SGHVS and FQNEAQ. V was cut by 3 bases and J by 6 bases, with 13 bases left in between. CDR3 residues: CASSLDIAPDTQYF. CDR3 sequence (DNA): TGTGCCAGCAGCTTGGACATTGCCCCCGATACGCAGTATTTT.

The J gene is TRBJ2-4, the V gene TRBV2, with 10 bases aligning to TRBD2. Germline-derived CDR1 and CDR2 are SNHLY and FYNNEI. J lost 9 bases, V lost 2 bases, and 7 bases had no gene match. The CDR3 length is 15 residues. CDR3 coding DNA: TGTGCCAGCAGTGAACTAGCGGGAGACGGGCGCATTCAGTACTTC. It yields the protein CASSELAGDGRIQYF.

This chain connects TRBV27 to TRBJ1-4; no clear D. The V and J ends lost 5 bases and 5 bases respectively, with 12 bases between them. Looked up from germline, CDR1 is MNHEY and CDR2 is SMNVEV (reference sequence). The CDR3 totals 14 residues. DNA for the CDR3: TGTGCCAGCAGTCGCAGTGTTCGGAATGAAAAACTGTTTTTT. This sequence encodes CASSRSVRNEKLFF.

This clonotype occurred once. The chain links TRBV13 to TRBJ2-1; no reliable D call. The CDR3 length is 14 residues. Between the trimmed V and J ends, which lost 2 bases and 7 bases, there was a span of 12 bases. Germline CDR1 reads PRHDT; CDR2 reads FYEKMQ (reference sequence). The CDR3 DNA sequence: TGTGCCAGCAGCTTACGGCCTGTGGGAAATGAGCAGTTCTTC. This translates into CASSLRPVGNEQFF.

A remark on this clonotype: A read error may be the cause here, since a much bigger clone is one base away. The chain joins TRBV12-5 to TRBJ2-3; D is possibly TRBD1 or TRBD2 (5 bases each). The CDR3 covers 14 residues. CDR1 and CDR2 (germline): LGHNT, FRNRAP. The V gene lost 5 bases and the J gene lost 8 bases, with 17 bases spanning the gap. The CDR3 spells CASGQGPPPGTQYF. Here the CDR3 DNA reads TGTGCTAGTGGTCAGGGACCGCCACCAGGTACGCAGTATTTT. Complete variable domain (other parts from reference TRBV12-5 and TRBJ2-3): DARVTQTPRHKVTEMGQEVTMRCQPILGHNTVFWYRQTMMQGLELLAYFRNRAPLDDSGMPKDRFSAEMPDATLATLKIQPSEPRDSAVYFCASGQGPPPGTQYFGPGTRLTVL.

J is TRBJ2-5 and V is TRBV29-1; TRBD1 or TRBD2 may be the D gene (6 bases each). The CDR3 runs to 17 residues. The V gene's germline CDR1 is SQVTM and CDR2 ANQGSEA. V lost 4 bases and J 2 bases, leaving 23 bases between the germline ends. The CDR3 bases are TGCAGCGTTGGATCCACCTTAGGTCGGGGGACACAAGAGACCCAGTACTTC. Its protein product is CSVGSTLGRGTQETQYF.

The chain combines TRBV4-3 with TRBJ2-1; the match to TRBD2 covers 7 bases. This CDR3 comprises 16 residues. J gave up 10 bases and V 3 bases, and 15 bases lay outside the gene matches. The V gene's germline CDR1 is LGHNA and CDR2 YSLEER. CDR3 DNA: TGCGCCAGCAGCCAGGAGCCGGGACTACGCCCCCCGGAGCAGTTCTTC. Residues: CASSQEPGLRPPEQFF.

This clonotype was picked up a small number of times. The chain combines TRBV7-9 with TRBJ1-1; D remains ambiguous. The CDR3 is 14 amino acids. Trimming removed 1 base at V and 3 bases at J, with 9 bases between. Germline CDR1 is SEHNR and CDR2 is FQNEAQ (reference sequence). The CDR3 DNA reads TGTGCCAGCAGCTTAGGACATTCGGACACTGAAGCTTTCTTT. Protein sequence: CASSLGHSDTEAFF.

This clonotype showed up just a few times. Germline is not matched at one junction end, which may reflect a read error. The gene calls are TRBV7-3 and TRBJ2-7, with D possibly TRBD2 on 5 matching bases. CDR1 and CDR2 (germline): SGHTA, FQGTGA. The CDR3 contains 13 residues. The CDR3 bases are TGTGCCGGCAGCTTCCTGGGGAGTGACGAGCAGTACTTC. Translating it yields CAGSFLGSDEQYF.

This clonotype has only a few counts. The rearrangement joins TRBV10-3 to TRBJ2-7; D unclear. CDR1 and CDR2 (germline): ENHRY, SYGVKD. V lost 7 bases to trimming and J lost 3 bases, with 10 bases between them. This CDR3 has 12 residues. The CDR3 reads CAITTPSYEQYF. The CDR3 region has the DNA TGTGCCATCACTACGCCAAGCTACGAGCAGTACTTC.

The gene calls are TRBV6-6 and TRBJ1-6; D is undetermined. V lost 0 bases and J lost 10, with 13 bases in between. This CDR3 has 15 amino acids. The germline gives CDR1 MNHNY, CDR2 SVGAGI (reference sequence). CDR3 coding DNA: TGTGCCAGCAGTTACTCCGGCTCTTCGGGGTCACCCCTCCACTTT. This codes for CASSYSGSSGSPLHF.

This clonotype was seen a few times. One end of the junction does not line up with germline, which may come from a read error. In DNA form, the CDR3 reads TGTGCTAGCAGCTGGAGCAGGGACAATGAGCAGTTCTTC. It specifies CASSWSRDNEQFF. V and J are TRBV7-7 and TRBJ2-7, with a possible D match to TRBD1 (5 bases). The J call is doubtful: the DNA matches TRBJ2-1 better. Per the germline V gene, CDR1 is SSHAT and CDR2 is FNYEAQ (reference sequence). The CDR3 spans 13 residues.

The J gene is TRBJ2-2, the V gene TRBV20-1; 7 nucleotides align to TRBD2. The J segment lost 2 bases and the V segment lost 2 bases, leaving 5 bases of the junction unmatched. Per the germline V gene, CDR1 is DFQATT and CDR2 is SNEGSKA (reference sequence). The CDR3 is 15 residues long. The CDR3 loop is CSARPSGVNTGELFF. CDR3 bases: TGCAGTGCTAGACCGAGCGGGGTCAACACCGGGGAGCTGTTTTTT.

This clonotype was observed a handful of times. V usage is TRBV7-9 and J usage is TRBJ2-3, with TRBD2 matching over 10 bases. This CDR3 spans 17 amino acids. Germline V gene lookup returns CDR1 SEHNR and CDR2 FQNEAQ (reference sequence). Losses at the gene ends were 5 bases for V and 5 bases for J; bases not matched to a gene: 13. The CDR3 here is CASSRRLAGKGRDTQYF. Written as DNA, the CDR3 is TGTGCCAGCAGCAGGCGACTAGCGGGTAAAGGGAGAGATACGCAGTATTTT.

CDR3 region: CSARDLVPEQFF. The CDR3, as DNA: TGCAGTGCTAGAGATTTGGTCCCTGAGCAGTTCTTC. This chain connects TRBV20-1 to TRBJ2-1; D remains unclear. This CDR3 region has 12 residues. Germline V lookup: CDR1 DFQATT, CDR2 SNEGSKA (reference sequence). Trimming removed 0 bases at V and 9 bases at J, with 9 bases between.

The chain employs TRBV21-1 and TRBJ2-2; TRBD1, the D gene given by the table, was not confirmed from the DNA. TRBV21-1 has pseudogene status. The CDR3 has 14 amino acids. In DNA form, the CDR3 reads TGTGCCAGCAGCCCCCAGGGGAACACCGGGGAGCTGTTTTTT. Its translation: CASSPQGNTGELFF.

This chain joins TRBV10-3 and TRBJ2-3; D ambiguous. Germline V gene data show CDR1 as ENHRY and CDR2 as SYGVKD. The CDR3 sequence is 15 residues long. V lost 4 bases and J 4 bases, leaving 15 bases between the germline ends. Written as DNA, the CDR3 is TGTGCCATCAGTGCTGGAGCAGGCGGAGCAGATACGCAGTATTTT. Protein: CAISAGAGGADTQYF.

This chain connects TRBV3-1 to TRBJ2-1; the D gene is possibly TRBD2 (5 bases). CDR1 is LGHDT, CDR2 YNNKEL, per germline (reference sequence). The CDR3 contains 15 residues. V lost 0 bases to trimming and J lost 4 bases, with 10 bases between them. CDR3 sequence (DNA): TGTGCCAGCAGCCAAGAACTAGAAGCGTACAATGAGCAGTTCTTC. This sequence encodes CASSQELEAYNEQFF.

The J gene is TRBJ2-7, the V gene TRBV2; no reliable D call. The germline V gene encodes CDR1 SNHLY and CDR2 FYNNEI. The CDR3 has 14 residues. V was clipped by 5 bases and J by 1 base, with 12 bases between them. CDR3: CASSWSATSYEQYF. The CDR3 DNA reads as TGTGCCAGCAGTTGGTCAGCAACTTCCTACGAGCAGTACTTC.

The V gene is TRBV20-1, the J gene TRBJ1-2, with TRBD1 matching 7 bases. Trimming at V came to 5 bases and at J to 6 bases, leaving 18 bases not matched to a gene. CDR1 and CDR2 from the germline V gene are DFQATT and SNEGSKA (reference sequence). The CDR3 sequence is 16 residues long. This CDR3 is CSAASGGEGARNGYTF. The CDR3 nucleotides are TGCAGTGCTGCCTCCGGGGGGGAGGGGGCGAGGAATGGCTACACCTTC.

This CDR3 is CASSETSGRAGADTQYF. In nucleotides, the CDR3 is TGTGCCAGCAGCGAGACTAGCGGGAGGGCCGGAGCAGATACGCAGTATTTT. This chain connects TRBV7-2 to TRBJ2-3; 14 positions agree with TRBD2. The CDR3 covers 17 residues. The germline gives CDR1 SGHTA, CDR2 FQGNSA. V gave up 5 bases and J gave up 4 bases; unmatched junction bases: 8.

The chain joins TRBV7-2 to TRBJ2-4, with TRBD2 matching over 10 bases. Trimming removed 8 bases from V and 8 bases from J; junction bases left unmatched: 12. The CDR3 covers 15 residues. In germline, CDR1 is SGHTA, CDR2 FQGNSA. The CDR3 DNA reads TGTGCCAGCGTAGCGGGAGGCCCAAACGGGGACATTCAGTACTTC. It encodes CASVAGGPNGDIQYF.

The J gene is TRBJ2-3, the V gene TRBV7-2; TRBD2 agrees at 9 bases. The trim removed 1 base at V and 2 bases at J, leaving 4 bases unmatched. This CDR3 comprises 16 residues. Germline CDR1 reads SGHTA; CDR2 reads FQGNSA. The CDR3 bases are TGTGCCAGCAGCTTAGGACTAGCGGTAATCACAGATACGCAGTATTTT. This sequence encodes CASSLGLAVITDTQYF.

The rearrangement links TRBV27 to TRBJ2-7; 8 nucleotides agree with TRBD1. V shed 6 bases, J shed 2 bases, and the junction held 12 bases outside the gene matches. The CDR3 is 16 residues long. Germline lookup yields CDR1 MNHEY and CDR2 SMNVEV (reference sequence). The DNA of the CDR3 is TGTGCCAGCAGGGGTTCCAGCAGGGGGCCAACCTACGAGCAGTACTTC. Translated, it gives CASRGSSRGPTYEQYF.

The rearrangement links TRBV7-9 to TRBJ2-1; a weak D match, TRBD2 (6 bases). The V and J ends lost 8 bases and 2 bases respectively, with 13 bases between them. CDR1 is SEHNR, CDR2 FQNEAQ, per germline (reference sequence). The CDR3 sequence is 14 residues long. DNA for the CDR3: TGTGCCAGCGGGGACTGGCGGACCTACAATGAGCAGTTCTTC. The encoded protein is CASGDWRTYNEQFF.